The clone carrying this TCR beta chain was seen more than once but under ten times. What it recognizes is unknown. The germline gives CDR1 SGHTA, CDR2 FQGTGA. The CDR3 sequence is 13 residues long. V was trimmed by 0 bases and J by 4 bases, leaving 5 bases between them. This sample is part of a study of metastatic and nonmetastatic thyroid tumors. About the study: The authors compared repertoires across blood and tumor or nodule tissue from malignant and benign thyroid patients.

The study's findings and limits: Across blood and tumor, TCR beta diversity in malignant thyroid tumors was reportedly significantly higher than in benign nodules.

All patients were untreated before thyroid surgery. Original analysis: Clinicopathological groups of papillary thyroid cancer showed CDR3 differences that were used to build a distant-metastasis classifier. MiXCR was used by TCRdb to re-call the PCR reads. The V and J calls come from TCRdb's annotation, not from the publication. The sample includes around 13,000 clones, more than 20% of them seen just once. The origin of this receptor is a female donor with papillary thyroid cancer or a benign thyroid nodule (not recorded which). Some clones in this sample may be carry-over from other donors' samples. V and J are TRBV7-3 and TRBJ2-3; D remains ambiguous. The material sequenced was blood. The DNA for the CDR3 is TGTGCCAGCAGCTTAACGATTGCAGATACGCAGTATTTT. Residues: CASSLTIADTQYF.